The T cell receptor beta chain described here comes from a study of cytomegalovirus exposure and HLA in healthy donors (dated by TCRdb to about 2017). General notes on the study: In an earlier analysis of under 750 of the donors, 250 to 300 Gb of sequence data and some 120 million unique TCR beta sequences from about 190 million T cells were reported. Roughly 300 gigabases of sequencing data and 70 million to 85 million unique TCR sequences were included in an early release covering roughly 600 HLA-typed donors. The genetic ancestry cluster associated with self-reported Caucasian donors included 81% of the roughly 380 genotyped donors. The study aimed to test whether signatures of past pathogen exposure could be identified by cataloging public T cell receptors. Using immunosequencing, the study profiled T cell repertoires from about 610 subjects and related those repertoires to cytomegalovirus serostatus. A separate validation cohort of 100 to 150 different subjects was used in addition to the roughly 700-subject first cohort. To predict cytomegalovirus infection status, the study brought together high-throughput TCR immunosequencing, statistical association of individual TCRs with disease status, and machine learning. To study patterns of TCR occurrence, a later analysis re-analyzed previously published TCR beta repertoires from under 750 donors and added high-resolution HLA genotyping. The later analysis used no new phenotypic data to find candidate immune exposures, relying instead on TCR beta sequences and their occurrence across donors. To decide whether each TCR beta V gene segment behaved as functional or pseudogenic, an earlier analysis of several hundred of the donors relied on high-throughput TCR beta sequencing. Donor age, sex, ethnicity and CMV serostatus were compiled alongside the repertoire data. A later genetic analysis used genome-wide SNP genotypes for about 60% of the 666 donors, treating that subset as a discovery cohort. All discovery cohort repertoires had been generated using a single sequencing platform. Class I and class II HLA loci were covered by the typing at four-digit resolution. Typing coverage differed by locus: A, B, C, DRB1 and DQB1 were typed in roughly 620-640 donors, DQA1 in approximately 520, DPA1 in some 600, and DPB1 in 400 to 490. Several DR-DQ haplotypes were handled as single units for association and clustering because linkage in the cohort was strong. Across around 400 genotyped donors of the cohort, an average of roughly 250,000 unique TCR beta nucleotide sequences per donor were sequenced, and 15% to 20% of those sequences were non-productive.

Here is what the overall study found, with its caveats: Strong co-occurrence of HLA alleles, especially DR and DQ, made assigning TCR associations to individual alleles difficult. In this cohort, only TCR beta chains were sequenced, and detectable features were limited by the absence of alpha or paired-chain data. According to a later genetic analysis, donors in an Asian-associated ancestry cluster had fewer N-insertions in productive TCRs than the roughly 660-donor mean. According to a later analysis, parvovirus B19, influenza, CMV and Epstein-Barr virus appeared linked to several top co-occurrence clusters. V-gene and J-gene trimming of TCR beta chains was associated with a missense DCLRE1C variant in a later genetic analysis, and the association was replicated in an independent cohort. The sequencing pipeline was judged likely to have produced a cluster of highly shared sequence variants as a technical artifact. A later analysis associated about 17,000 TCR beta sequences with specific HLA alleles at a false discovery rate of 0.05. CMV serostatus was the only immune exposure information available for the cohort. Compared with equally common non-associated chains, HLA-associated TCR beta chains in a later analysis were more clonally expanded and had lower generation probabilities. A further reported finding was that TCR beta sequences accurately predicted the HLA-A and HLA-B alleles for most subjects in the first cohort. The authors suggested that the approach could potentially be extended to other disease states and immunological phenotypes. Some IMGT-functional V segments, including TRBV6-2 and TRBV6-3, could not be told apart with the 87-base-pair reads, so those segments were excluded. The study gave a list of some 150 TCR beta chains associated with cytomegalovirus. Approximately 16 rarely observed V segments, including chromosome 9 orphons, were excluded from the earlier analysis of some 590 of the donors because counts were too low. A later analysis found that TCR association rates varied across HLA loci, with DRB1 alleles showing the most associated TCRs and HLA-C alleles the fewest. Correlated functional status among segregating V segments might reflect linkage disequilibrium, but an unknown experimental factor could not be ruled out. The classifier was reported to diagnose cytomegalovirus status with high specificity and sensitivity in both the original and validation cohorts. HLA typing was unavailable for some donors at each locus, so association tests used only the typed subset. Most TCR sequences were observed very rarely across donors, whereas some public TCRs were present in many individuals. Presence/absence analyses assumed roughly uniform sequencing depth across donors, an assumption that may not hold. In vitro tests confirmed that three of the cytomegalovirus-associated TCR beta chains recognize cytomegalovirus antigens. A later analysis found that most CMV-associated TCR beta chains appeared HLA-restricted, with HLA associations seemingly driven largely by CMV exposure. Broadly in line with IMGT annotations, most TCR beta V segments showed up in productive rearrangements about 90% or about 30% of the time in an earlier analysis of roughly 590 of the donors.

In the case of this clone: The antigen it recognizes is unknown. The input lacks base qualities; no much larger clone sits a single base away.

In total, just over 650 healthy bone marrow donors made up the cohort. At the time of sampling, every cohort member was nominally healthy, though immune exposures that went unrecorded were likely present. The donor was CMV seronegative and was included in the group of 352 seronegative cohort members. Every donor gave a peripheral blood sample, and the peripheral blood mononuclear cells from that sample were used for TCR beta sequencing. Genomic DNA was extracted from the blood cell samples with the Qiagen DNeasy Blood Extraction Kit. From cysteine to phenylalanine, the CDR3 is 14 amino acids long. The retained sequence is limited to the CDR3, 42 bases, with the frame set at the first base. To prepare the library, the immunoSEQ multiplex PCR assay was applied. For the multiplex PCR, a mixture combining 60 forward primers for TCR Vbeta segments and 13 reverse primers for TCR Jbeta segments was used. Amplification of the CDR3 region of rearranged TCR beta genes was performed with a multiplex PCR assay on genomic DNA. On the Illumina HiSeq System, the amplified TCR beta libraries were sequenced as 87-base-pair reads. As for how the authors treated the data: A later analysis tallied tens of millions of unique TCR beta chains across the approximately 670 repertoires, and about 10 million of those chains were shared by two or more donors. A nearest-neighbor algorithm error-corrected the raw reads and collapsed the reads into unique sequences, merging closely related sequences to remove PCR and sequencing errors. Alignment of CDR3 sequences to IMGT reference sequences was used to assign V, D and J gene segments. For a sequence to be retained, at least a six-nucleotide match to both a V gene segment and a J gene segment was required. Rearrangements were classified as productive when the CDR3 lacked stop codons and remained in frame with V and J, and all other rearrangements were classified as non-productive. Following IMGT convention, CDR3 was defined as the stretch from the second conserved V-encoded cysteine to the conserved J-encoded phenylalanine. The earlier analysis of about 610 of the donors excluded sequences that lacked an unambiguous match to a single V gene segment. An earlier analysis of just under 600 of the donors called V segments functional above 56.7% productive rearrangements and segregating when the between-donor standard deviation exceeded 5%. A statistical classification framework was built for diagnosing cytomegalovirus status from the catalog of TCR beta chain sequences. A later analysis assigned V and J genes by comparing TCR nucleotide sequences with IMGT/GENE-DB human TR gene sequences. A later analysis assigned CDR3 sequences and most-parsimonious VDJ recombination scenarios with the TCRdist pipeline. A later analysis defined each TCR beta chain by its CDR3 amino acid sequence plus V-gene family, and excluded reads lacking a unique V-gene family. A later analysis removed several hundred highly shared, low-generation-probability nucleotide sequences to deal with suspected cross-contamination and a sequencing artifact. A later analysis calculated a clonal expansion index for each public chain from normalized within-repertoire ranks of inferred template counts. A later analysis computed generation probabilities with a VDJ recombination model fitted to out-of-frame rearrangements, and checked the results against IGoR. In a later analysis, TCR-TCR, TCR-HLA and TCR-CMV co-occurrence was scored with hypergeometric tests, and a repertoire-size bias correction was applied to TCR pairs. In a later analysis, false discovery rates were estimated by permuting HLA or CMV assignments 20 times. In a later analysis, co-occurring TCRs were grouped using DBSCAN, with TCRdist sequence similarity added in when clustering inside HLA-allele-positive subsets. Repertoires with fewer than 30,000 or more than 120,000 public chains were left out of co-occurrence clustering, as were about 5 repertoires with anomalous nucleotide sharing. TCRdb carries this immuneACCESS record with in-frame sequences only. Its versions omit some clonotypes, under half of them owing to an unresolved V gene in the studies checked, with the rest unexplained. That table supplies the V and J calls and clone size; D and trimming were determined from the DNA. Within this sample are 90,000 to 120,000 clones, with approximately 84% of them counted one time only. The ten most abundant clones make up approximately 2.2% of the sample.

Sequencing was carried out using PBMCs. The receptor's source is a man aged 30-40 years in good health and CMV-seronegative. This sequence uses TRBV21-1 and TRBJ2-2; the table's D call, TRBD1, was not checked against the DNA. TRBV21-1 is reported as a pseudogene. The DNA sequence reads TGTGCCAGCAGGGGGACAGTGAACACCGGGGAGCTGTTTTTT. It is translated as CASRGTVNTGELFF.